These T cell receptor beta chains were read from a single sample in a study of blood T cells in healthy people across ages. From the 5' RACE reads, TCRdb called clonotypes with MiXCR, one entry per CDR3 protein. Among hundreds of thousands of distinct CDR3 sequences, approximately 25% were seen once, and the ten largest hold 8% to 10%. This sample also appeared in a second study, on T cells of mothers and their children.

The sequencing sample was made of blood. The receptors derive from a boy younger than 18 in good health. Both conserved end residues are trimmed from each CDR3.

j_gene	v_gene	CDR3aa
TRBJ1-1	TRBV6-2/TRBV6-3	ASGQQGIYTEAF
TRBJ2-7	TRBV10-3	AIKPGTGGDHEQY
TRBJ2-3	TRBV7-9	ASREMESTQY
TRBJ2-5	TRBV4-2	ASSQEIGLAAETQY
TRBJ2-3	TRBV11-2	ASSFNTQY
TRBJ1-4	TRBV3-1	ASSPSIGEREKLF
TRBJ2-2	TRBV19	ASSMSDRTGELF
TRBJ2-7	TRBV3-1	ASSPIAGRSPYEQY
TRBJ2-4	TRBV28	ASSTAAGPNIQY
TRBJ2-5	TRBV14	ASSHKSGTQY
TRBJ2-1	TRBV24-1	ATSVGSSNEQF
TRBJ1-1	TRBV3-1	ASSRGAEAF
TRBJ2-5	TRBV28	ASTTGKETQY
TRBJ2-7	TRBV12-3/TRBV12-4	ASSPGSVYEQY
TRBJ1-4	TRBV11-2	ASSSVTGGGQKLF
TRBJ2-3	TRBV5-1	ASSLVPAGADTQY
TRBJ1-5	TRBV27	ASRDLDSNQPQH
TRBJ2-3	TRBV18	ASSPAPSGNTDTQY
.	TRBV7-9	ASSLVPDEQY
TRBJ1-2	TRBV29-1	SVTGFFGYT
TRBJ2-7	TRBV27	ASSLGTLYEQY
TRBJ2-7	TRBV28	ASSFRQGQGDEQY
TRBJ2-5	TRBV11-2	ASSLGVLYEETQY
TRBJ2-7	TRBV19	ASSIDSGAYEQY
TRBJ2-6	TRBV29-1	SVGLHANSGANVLT
TRBJ2-2	TRBV20-1	SASSAGVGTGELF
TRBJ1-2	TRBV20-1	SARETGGGYT
TRBJ2-1	TRBV29-1	SVDRAGGLNEQF
TRBJ1-1	TRBV28	ASSREGGGHTEAF
TRBJ2-5	TRBV29-1	SVVRGQRHLAF
TRBJ1-1	TRBV19	ASSIAGATEAF
.	TRBV20-1	SANQGEQF
TRBJ1-1	TRBV7-9	ASSPQEETEAF
.	TRBV4-3	ASSQEVGPREQY
TRBJ1-4	TRBV5-1	ASSRETGTNEKLF
TRBJ1-6	TRBV4-1	ASSQLGQGNSPLH
TRBJ2-1	TRBV6-1	ASKGLAAYNEQF
TRBJ2-5	TRBV20-1	SATNPGQKKTQY
TRBJ1-4	TRBV27	ACSPDGINEKLF
TRBJ1-5	TRBV12-3/TRBV12-4	ASTLRHGNQPQH